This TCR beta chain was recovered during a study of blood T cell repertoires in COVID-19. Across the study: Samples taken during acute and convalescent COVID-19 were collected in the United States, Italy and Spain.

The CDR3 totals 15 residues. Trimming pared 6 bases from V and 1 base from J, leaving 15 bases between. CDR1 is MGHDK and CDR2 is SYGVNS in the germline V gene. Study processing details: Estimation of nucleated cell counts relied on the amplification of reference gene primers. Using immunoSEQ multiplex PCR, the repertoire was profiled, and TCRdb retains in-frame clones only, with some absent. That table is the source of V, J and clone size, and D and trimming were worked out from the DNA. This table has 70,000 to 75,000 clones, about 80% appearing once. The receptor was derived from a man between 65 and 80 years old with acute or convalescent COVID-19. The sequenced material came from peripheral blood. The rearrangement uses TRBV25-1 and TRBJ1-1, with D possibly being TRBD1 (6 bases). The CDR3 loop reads CASSIRGQKNTEAFF. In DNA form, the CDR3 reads TGTGCCAGCAGCATAAGAGGACAGAAGAACACTGAAGCTTTCTTT.